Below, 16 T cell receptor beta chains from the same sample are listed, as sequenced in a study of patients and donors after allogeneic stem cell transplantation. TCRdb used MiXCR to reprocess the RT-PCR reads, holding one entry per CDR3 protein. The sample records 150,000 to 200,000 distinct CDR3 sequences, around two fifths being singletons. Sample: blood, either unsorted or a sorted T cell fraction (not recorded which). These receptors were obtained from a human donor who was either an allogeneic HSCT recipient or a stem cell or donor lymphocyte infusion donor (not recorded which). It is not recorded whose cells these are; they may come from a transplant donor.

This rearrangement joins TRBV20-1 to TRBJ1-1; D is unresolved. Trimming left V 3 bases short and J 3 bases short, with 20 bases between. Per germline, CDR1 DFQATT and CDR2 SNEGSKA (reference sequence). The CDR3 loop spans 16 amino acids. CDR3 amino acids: CSASMPGRVSYTEAFF. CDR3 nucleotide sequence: TGCAGTGCTAGTATGCCAGGACGGGTTTCGTACACTGAAGCTTTCTTT.

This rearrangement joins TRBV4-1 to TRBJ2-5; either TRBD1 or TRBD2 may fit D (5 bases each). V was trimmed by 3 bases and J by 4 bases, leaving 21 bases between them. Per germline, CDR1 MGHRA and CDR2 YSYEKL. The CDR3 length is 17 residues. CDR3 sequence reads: CASSQNLPGRPPETQYF. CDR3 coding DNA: TGCGCCAGCAGCCAGAACTTACCGGGACGCCCTCCAGAGACCCAGTACTTC.

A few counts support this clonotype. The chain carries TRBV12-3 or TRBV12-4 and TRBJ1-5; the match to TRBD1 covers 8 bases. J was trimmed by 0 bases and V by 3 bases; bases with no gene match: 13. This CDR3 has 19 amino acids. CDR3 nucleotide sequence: TGTGCCAGCAGTTTTATTCTACAGGGGGGACCTGATAGCAATCAGCCCCAGCATTTT. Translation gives CASSFILQGGPDSNQPQHF.

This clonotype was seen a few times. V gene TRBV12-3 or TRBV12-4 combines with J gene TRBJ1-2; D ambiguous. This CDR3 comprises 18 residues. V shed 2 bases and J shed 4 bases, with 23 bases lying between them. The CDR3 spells CASSLFIQPVPSRYGYTF. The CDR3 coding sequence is TGTGCCAGCAGTTTATTCATTCAGCCAGTTCCTAGCCGCTATGGCTACACCTTC.

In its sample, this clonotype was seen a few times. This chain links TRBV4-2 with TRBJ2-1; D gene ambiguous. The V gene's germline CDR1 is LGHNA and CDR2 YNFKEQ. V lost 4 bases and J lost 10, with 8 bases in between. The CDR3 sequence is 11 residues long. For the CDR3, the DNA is TGTGCCAGCAGCCCTACGGGCGAGCAGTTCTTC. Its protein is CASSPTGEQFF.

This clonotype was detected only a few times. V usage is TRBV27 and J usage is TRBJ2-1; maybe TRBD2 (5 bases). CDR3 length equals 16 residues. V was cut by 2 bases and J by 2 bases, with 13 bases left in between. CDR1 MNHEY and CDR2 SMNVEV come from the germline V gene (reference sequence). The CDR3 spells CASSLRLGVAYNEQFF. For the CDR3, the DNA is TGTGCCAGCAGTTTAAGGTTGGGAGTCGCCTACAATGAGCAGTTCTTC.

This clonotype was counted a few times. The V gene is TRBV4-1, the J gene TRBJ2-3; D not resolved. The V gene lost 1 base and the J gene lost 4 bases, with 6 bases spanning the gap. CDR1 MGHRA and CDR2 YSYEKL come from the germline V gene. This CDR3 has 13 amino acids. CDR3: CASSQGRSDTQYF. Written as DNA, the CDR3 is TGCGCCAGCAGCCAAGGACGGTCAGATACGCAGTATTTT.

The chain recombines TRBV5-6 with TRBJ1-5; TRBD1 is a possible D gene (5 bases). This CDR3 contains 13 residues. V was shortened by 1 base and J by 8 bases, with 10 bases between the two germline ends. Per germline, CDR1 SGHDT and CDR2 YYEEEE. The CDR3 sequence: CASSLTGSEPQHF. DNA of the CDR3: TGTGCCAGCAGCTTGACAGGTTCCGAGCCCCAGCATTTT.

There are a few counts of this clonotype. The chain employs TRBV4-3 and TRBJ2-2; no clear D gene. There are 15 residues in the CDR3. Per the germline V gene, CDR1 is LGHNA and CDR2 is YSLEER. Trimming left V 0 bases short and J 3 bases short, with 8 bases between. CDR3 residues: CASSQDLRYTGELFF. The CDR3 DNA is TGCGCCAGCAGCCAAGATCTGCGGTACACCGGGGAGCTGTTTTTT.

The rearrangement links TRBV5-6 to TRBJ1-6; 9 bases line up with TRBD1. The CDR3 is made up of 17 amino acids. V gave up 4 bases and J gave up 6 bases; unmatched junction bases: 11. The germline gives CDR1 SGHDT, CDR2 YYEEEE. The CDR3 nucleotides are TGTGCCAGCAGCCCACGCGTGGACAGGGGACGTAATTCACCCCTCCACTTT. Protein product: CASSPRVDRGRNSPLHF.

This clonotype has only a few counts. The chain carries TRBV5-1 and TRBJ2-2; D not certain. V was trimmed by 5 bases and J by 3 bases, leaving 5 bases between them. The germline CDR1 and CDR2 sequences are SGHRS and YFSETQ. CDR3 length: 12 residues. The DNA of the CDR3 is TGCGCCAGCAGTATTTACACCGGGGAGCTGTTTTTT. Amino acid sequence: CASSIYTGELFF.

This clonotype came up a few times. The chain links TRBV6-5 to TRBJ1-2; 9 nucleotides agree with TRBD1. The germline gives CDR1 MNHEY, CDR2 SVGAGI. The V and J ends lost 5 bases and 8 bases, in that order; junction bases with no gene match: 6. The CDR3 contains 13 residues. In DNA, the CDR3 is TGTGCCAGCAGTGAGACAGGGGGAGAGGGCTACACCTTC. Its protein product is CASSETGGEGYTF.

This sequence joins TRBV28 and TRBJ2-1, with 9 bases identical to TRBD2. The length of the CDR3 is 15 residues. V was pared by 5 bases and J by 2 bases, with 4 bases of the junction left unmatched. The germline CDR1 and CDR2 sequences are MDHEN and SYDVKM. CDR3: CASSIAGETYNEQFF. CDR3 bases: TGTGCCAGCAGTATAGCGGGAGAAACCTACAATGAGCAGTTCTTC. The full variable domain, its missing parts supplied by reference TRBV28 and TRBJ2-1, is DVKVTQSSRYLVKRTGEKVFLECVQDMDHENMFWYRQDPGLGLRLIYFSYDVKMKEKGDIPEGYSVSREKKERFSLILESASTNQTSMYLCASSIAGETYNEQFFGPGTRLTVL.

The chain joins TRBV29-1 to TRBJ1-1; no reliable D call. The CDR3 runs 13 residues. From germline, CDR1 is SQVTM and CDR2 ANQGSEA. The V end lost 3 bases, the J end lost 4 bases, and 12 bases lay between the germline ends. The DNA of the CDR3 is TGCAGCGTTGAGAAAGCGCTTGGCACTGAAGCTTTCTTT. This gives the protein CSVEKALGTEAFF.

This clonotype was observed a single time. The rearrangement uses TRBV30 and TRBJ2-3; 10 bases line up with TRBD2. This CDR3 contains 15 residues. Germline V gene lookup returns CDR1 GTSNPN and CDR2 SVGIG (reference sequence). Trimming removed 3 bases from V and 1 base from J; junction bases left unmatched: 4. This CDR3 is CAWSQLAGRTDTQYF. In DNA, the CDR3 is TGTGCCTGGAGCCAACTAGCGGGGCGCACAGATACGCAGTATTTT.

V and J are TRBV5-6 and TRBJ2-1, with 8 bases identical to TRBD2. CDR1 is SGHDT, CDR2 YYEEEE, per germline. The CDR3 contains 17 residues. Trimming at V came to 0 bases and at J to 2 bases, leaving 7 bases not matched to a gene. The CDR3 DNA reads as TGTGCCAGCAGCTTGGCAGGTAGCGGGATTCCCTACAATGAGCAGTTCTTC. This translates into CASSLAGSGIPYNEQFF. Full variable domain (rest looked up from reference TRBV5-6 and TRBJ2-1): DAGVTQSPTHLIKTRGQQVTLRCSPKSGHDTVSWYQQALGQGPQFIFQYYEEEERQRGNFPDRFSGHQFPNYSSELNVNALLLGDSALYLCASSLAGSGIPYNEQFFGPGTRLTVL.